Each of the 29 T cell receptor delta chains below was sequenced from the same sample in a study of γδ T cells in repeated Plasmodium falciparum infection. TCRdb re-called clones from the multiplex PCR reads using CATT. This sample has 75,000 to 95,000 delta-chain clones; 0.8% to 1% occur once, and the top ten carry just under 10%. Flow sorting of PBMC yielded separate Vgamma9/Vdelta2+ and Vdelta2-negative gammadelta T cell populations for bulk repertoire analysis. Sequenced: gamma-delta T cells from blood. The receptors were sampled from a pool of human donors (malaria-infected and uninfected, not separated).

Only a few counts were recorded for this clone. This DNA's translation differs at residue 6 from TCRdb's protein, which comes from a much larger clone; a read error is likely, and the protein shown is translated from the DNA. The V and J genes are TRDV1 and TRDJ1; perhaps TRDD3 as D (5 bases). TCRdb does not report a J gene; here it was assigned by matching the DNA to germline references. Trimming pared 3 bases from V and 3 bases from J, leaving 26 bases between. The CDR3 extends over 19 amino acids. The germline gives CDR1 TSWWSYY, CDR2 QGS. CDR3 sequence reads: CALGESPGVIPQYADKLIF. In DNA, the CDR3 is TGTGCTCTTGGGGAGTCGCCGGGGGTTATCCCCCAGTACGCCGATAAACTCATCTTT.

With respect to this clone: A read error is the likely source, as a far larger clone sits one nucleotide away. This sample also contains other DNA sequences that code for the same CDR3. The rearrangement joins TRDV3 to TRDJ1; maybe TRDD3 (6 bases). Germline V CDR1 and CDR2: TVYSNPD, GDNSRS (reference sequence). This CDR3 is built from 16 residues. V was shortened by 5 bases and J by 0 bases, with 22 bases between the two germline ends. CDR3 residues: CAPLSTGDTYTDKLIF. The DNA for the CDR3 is TGTGCCCCCTTATCCACCGGAGATACGTACACCGATAAACTCATCTTT.

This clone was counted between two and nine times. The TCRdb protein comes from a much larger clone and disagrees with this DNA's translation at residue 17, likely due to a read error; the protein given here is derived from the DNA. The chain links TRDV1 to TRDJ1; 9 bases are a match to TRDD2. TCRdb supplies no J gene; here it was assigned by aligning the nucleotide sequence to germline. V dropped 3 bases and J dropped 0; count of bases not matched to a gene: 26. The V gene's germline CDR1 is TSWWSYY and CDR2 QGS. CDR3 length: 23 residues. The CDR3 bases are TGTGCTCTTGGGGAGTCGCCCTTCCTACATATAACTGGGGACCCTCAGCACACCGATAAACTCATCTTT. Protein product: CALGESPFLHITGDPQHTDKLIF.

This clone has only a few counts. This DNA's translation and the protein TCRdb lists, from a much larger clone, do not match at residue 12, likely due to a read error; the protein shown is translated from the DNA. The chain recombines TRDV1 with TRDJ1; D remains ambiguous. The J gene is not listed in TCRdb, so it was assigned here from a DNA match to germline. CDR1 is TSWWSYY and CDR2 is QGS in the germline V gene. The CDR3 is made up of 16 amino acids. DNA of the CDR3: TGTGCTCTCGCCATTAGGTATAAGCGATCCACCGGTAAACTCATCTTT. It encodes CALAIRYKRSTGKLIF.

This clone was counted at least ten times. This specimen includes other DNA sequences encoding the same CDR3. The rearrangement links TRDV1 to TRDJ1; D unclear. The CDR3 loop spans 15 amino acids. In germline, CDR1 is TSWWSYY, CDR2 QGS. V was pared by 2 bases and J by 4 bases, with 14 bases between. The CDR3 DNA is TGTGCTCTTGGGGAAAAACATTCTTTCCACGATAAACTCATCTTT. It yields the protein CALGEKHSFHDKLIF.

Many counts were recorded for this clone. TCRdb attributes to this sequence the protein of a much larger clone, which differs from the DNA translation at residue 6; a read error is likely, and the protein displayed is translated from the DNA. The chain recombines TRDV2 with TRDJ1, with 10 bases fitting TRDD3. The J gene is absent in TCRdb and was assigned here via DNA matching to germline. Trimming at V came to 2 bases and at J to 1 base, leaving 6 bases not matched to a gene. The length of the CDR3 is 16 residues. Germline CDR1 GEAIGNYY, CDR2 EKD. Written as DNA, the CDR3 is TGTGCCTGTGACATACCGGGGGATACGCTCACCGATAAACTCATCTTT. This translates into CACDIPGDTLTDKLIF.

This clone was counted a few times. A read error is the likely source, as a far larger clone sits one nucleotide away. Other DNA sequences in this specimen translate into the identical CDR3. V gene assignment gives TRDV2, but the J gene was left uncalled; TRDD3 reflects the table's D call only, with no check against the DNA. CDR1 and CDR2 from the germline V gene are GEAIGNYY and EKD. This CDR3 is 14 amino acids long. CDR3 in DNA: TGTGCCTGTGACACTGGGGGTCCCCGTGGGAAGCTCATCTTT. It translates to CACDTGGPRGKLIF.

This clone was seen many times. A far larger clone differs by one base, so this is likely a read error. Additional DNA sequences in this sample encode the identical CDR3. In DNA, the CDR3 is TGTGCCTGTGACACTCTGGGGGATCTCGAGTACACCGATAAACTCATCTTC. This translates into CACDTLGDLEYTDKLIF. The chain is built from TRDV2 and TRDJ1, with 9 bases matching TRDD3. Looked up from germline, CDR1 is GEAIGNYY and CDR2 is EKD. This CDR3 is built from 17 residues.

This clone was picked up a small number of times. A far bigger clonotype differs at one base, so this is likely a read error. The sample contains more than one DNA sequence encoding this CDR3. CDR3 coding DNA: TGTGCCTGTGACCTCCTCGCTGGTGGAAACCACGATAAACTCATCTTT. It translates to CACDLLAGGNHDKLIF. The rearrangement links TRDV2 to TRDJ1; unclear D gene. The germline V gene encodes CDR1 GEAIGNYY and CDR2 EKD. Trimming pared 3 bases from V and 4 bases from J, leaving 20 bases between. The CDR3 consists of 16 residues.

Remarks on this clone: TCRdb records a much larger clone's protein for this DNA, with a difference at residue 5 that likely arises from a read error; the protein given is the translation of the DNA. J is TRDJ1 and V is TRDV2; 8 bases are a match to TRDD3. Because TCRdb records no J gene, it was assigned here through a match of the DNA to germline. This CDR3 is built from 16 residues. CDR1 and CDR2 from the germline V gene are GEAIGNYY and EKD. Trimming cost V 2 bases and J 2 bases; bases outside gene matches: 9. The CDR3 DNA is TGTGCCTGTGACAAAGTTTCGAGGGATACGACCGATAAACTCATCTTT. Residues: CACDKVSRDTTDKLIF.

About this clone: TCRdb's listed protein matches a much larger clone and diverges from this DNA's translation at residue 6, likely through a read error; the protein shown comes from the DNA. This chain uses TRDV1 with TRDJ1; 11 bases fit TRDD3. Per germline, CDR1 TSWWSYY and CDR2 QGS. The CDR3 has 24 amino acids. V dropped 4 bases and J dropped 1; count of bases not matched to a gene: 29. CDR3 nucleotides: TGTGCTCTTGGGGTTCGTTCCTACGCTACGAGAAACTGGGGGATAACAGGATTCACCGATAAACTCATCTTT. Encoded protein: CALGVRSYATRNWGITGFTDKLIF.

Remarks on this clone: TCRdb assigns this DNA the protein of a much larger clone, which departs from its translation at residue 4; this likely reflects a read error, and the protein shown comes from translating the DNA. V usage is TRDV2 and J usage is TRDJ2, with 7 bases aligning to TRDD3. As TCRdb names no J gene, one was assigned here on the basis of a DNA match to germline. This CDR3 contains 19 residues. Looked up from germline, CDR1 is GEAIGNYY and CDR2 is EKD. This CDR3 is CACNTLGGDPPALTAQLFF. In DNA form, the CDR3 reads TGTGCCTGTAACACCCTGGGGGGGGACCCACCAGCTTTGACAGCACAACTCTTCTTT.

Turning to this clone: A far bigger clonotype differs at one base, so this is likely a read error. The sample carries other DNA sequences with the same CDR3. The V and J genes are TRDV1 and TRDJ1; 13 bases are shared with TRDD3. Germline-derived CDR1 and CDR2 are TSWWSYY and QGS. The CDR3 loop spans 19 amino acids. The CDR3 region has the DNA TGTGCTCTCAATCACAAGGCAAACTGGGGGATACGGCCCACCGATAAACTTATCTTT. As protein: CALNHKANWGIRPTDKLIF.

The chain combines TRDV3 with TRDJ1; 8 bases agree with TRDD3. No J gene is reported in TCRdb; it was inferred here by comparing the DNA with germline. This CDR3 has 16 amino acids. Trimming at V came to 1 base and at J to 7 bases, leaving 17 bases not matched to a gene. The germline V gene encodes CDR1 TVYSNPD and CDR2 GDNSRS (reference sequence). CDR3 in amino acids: CAFKCPRGIRQLKLIF. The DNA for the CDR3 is TGTGCCTTTAAGTGTCCGAGGGGGATAAGGCAACTTAAACTCATCTTT.

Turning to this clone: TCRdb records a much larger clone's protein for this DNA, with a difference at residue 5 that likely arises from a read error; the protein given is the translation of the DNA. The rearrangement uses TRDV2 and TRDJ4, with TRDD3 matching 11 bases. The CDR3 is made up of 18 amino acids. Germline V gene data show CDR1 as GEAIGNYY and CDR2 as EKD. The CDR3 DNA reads TGTGCCTGTGACAACGTCGGTGGGGGATACGCATACGAAGGACCACTGATCTTT. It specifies CACDNVGGGYAYEGPLIF.

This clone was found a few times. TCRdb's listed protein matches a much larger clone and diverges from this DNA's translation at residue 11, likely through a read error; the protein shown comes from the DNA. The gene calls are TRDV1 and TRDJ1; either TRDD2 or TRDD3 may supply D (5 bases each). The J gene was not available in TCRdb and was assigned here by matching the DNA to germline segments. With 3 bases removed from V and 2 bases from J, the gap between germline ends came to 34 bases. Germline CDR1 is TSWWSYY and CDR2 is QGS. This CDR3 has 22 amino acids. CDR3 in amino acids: CALGDPHTSTPGNTVVTDKLIF. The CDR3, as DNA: TGTGCTCTTGGGGATCCCCACACTTCCACCCCGGGGAATACGGTGGTAACCGATAAACTCATCTTT.

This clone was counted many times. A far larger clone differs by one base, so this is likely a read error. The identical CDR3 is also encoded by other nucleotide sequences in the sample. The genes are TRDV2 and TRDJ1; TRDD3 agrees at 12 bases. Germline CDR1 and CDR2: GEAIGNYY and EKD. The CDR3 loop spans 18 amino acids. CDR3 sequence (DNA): TGTGCCTGTGACCCTTTGACTGGGGGATACTCTGACACCGACAAACTCATCTTT. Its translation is CACDPLTGGYSDTDKLIF.

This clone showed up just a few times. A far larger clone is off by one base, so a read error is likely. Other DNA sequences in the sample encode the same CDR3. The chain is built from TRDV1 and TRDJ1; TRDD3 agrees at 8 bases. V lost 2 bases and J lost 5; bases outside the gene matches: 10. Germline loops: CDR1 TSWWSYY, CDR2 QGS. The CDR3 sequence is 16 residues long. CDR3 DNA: TGTGCTCTTGGGGAAACTACCGGGGGATATTTGGATAAACTCATCTTT. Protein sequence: CALGETTGGYLDKLIF.

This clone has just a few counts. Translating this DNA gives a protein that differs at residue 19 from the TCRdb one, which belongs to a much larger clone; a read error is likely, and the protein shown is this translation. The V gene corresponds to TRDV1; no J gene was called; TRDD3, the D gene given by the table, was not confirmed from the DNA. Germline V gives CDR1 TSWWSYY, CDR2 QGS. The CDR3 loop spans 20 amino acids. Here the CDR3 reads CALGAWGYPPALGDTDKLTF. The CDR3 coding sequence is TGTGCTCTTGGGGCGTGGGGGTACCCCCCGGCACTGGGGGACACCGATAAACTCACCTTT.

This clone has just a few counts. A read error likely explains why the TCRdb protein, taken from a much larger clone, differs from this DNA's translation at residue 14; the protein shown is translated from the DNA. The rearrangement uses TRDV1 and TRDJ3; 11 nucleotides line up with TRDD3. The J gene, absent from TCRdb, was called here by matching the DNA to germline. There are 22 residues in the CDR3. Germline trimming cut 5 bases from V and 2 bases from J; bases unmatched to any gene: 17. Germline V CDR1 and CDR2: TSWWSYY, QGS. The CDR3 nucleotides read TGTGCTCTTGGGCGAACGTGGGGGATACGCGTTTCGAGCCCCTGGGACACCCGACAGATGTTTTTC. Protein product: CALGRTWGIRVSSPWDTRQMFF.

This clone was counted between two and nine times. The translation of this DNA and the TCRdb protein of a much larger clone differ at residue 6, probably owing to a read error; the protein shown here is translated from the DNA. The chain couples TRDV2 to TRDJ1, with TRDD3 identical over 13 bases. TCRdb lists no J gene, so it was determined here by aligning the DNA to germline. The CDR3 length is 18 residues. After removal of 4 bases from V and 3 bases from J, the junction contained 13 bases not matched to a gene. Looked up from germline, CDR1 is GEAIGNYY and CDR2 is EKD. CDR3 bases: TGTGCCTGTGATTCGCACTGGGGGATACGCGGGTTTTCCGATAAACTCATCTTT. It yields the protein CACDSHWGIRGFSDKLIF.

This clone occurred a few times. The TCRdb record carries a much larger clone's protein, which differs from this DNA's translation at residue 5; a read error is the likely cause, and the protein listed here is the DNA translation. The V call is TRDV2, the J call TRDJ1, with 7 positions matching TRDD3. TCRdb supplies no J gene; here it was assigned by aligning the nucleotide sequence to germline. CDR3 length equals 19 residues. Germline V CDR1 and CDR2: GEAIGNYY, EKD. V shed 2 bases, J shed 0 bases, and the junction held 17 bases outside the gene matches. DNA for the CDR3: TGTGCCTGTGACATCGTTTCCCCTGGGGGGGGCCAGTACACCGATAAACTCATCTTT. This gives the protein CACDIVSPGGGQYTDKLIF.

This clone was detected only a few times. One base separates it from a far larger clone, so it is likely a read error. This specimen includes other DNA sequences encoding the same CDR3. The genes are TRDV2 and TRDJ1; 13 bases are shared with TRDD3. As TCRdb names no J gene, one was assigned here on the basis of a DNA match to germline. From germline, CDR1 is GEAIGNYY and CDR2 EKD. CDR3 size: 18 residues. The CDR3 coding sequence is TGTGCATGTGACACCTTGTTACTGGGGGATACGAAGACCGATAAACTCATCTTT. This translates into CACDTLLLGDTKTDKLIF.

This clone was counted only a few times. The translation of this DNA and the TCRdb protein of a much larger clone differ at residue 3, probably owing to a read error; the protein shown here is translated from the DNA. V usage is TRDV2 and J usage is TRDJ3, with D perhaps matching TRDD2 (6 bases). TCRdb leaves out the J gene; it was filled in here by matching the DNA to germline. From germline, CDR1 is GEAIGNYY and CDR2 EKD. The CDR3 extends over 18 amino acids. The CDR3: CARDTASWVAWDTRQMFF. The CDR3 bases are TGTGCCCGTGACACCGCTTCCTGGGTGGCCTGGGACACCCGACAGATGTTTTTC.

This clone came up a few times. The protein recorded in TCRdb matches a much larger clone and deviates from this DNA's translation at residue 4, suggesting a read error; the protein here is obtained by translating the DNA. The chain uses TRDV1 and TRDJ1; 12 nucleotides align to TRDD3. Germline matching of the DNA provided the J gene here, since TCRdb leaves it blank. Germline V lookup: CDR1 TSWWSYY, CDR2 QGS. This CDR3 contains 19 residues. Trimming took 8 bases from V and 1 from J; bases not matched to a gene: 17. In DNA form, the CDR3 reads TGTGCTCTTTGGCCCGATTGCCCTTTCTGGGGGATACGCACCGATAAACTCATCTTT. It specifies CALWPDCPFWGIRTDKLIF.

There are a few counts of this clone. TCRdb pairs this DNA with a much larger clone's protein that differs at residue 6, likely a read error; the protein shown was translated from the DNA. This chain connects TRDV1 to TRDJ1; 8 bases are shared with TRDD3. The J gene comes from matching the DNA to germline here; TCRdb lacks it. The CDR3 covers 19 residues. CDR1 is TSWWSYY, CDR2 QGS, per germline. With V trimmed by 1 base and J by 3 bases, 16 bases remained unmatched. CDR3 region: CALGEPPQWGIYFADKLIF. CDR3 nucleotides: TGTGCTCTTGGGGAACCCCCACAATGGGGGATCTACTTCGCCGATAAACTCATCTTT.

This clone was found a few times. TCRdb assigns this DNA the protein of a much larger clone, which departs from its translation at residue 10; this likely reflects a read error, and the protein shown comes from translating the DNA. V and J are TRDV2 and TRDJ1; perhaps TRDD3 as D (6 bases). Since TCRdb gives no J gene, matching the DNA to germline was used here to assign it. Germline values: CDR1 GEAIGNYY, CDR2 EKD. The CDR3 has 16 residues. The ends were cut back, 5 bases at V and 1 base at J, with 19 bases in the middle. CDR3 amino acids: CACAFTGKDLTDKLIF. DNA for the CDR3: TGTGCCTGTGCGTTTACTGGGAAAGACCTCACCGATAAACTCATCTTT.

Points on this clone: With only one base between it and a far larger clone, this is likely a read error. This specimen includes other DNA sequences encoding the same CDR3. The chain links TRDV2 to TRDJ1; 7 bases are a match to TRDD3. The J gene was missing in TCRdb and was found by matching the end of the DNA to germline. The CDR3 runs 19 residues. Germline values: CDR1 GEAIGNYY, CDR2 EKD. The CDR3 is CACDTRRGDKRRYTDKLIF. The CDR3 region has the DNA TGCGCCTGTGACACGAGAAGAGGGGATAAAAGGAGGTACACCGATAAACTCATCTTT.

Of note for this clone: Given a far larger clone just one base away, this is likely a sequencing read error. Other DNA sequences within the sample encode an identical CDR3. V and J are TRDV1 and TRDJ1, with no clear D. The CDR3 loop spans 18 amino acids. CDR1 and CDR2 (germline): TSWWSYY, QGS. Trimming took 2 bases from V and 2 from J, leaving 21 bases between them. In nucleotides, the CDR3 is TGTGCTCTTGGGGAAATTGCTCAAGTCGTCCCCCATACCGATAAACTCATCTTT. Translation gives CALGEIAQVVPHTDKLIF.